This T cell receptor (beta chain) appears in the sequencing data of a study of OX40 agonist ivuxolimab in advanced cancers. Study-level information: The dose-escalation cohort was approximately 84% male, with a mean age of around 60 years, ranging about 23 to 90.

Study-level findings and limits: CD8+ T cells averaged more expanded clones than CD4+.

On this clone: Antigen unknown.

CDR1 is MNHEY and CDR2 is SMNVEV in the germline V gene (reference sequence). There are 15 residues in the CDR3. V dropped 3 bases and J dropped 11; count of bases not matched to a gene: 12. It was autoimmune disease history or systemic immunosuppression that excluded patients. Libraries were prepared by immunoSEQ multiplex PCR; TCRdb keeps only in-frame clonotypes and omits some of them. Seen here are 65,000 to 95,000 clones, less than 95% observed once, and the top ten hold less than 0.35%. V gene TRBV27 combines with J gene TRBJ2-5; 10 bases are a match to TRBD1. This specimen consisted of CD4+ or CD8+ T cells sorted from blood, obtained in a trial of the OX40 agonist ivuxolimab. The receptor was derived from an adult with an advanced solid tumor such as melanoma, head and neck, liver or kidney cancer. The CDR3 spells CASSFQDRGPYQQYF. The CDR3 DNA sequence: TGTGCCAGCAGTTTCCAAGACAGGGGGCCTTATCAGCAGTACTTC.